This TCR beta chain was identified in a study of CD8 T cells in ankylosing spondylitis. TCRdb itself ran the 5' RACE reads through MiXCR, one entry per CDR3 protein. Altogether roughly 140,000 distinct CDR3 sequences are present, around 43% being singletons, with the ten largest covering roughly 15%. This clonotype occurred many times. CDR3 size: 17 residues. The germline V and J ends were trimmed by 3 bases and 2 bases, with 17 bases remaining between them. Germline values: CDR1 MNHEY, CDR2 SVGAGI. The sequenced sample was synovial fluid, either unsorted or a sorted T cell fraction (not recorded which). This sequence was found in a male donor with ankylosing spondylitis. The chain is built from TRBV6-5 and TRBJ1-5; D unclear. The CDR3 bases are TGTGCCAGCAGTTATGGATCAGGAGGAAAGGGCAATCAGCCCCAGCATTTT. It specifies CASSYGSGGKGNQPQHF.